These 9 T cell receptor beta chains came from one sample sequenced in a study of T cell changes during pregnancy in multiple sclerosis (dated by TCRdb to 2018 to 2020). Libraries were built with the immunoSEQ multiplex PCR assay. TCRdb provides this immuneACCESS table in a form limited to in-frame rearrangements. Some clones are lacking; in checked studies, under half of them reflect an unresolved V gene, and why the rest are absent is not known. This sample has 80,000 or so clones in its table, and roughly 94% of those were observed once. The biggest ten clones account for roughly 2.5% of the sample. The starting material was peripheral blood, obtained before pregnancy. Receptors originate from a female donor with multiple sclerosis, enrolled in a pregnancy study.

CDR3 protein: CASSLGQKNTEAFF. The CDR3 nucleotides read TGTGCCAGCAGCCTGGGACAGAAAAACACTGAAGCTTTCTTT. The rearrangement links TRBV7-2 to TRBJ1-1; 7 positions agree with TRBD1. V was clipped by 5 bases and J by 2 bases; unmatched bases: 5. Germline V gene data show CDR1 as SGHTA and CDR2 as FQGNSA. The CDR3 extends over 14 amino acids.

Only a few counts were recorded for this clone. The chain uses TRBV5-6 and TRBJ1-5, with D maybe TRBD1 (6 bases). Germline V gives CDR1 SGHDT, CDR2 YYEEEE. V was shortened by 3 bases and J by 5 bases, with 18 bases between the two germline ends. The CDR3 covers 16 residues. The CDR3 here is CASSWGGGSGHQPQHF. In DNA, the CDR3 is TGTGCCAGCAGCTGGGGTGGGGGCTCGGGGCATCAGCCCCAGCATTTT.

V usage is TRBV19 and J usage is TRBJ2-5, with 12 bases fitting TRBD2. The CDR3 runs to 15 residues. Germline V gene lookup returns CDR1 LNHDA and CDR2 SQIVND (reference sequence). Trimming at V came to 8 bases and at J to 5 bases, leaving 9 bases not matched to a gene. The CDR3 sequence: CASSLTSGRPETQYF. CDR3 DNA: TGTGCCAGTTCATTGACTAGCGGGAGACCGGAGACCCAGTACTTC. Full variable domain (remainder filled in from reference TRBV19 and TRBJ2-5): DGGITQSPKYLFRKEGQNVTLSCEQNLNHDAMYWYRQDPGQGLRLIYYSQIVNDFQKGDIAEGYSVSREKKESFPLTVTSAQKNPTAFYLCASSLTSGRPETQYFGPGTRLLVL.

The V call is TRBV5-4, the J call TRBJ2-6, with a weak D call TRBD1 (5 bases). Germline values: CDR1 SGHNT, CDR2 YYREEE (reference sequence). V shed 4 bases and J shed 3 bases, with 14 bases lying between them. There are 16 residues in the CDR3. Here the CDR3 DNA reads TGTGCCAGCAGCCGCCCCTCCAGGGTTGGGGCCAACGTCCTGACTTTC. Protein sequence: CASSRPSRVGANVLTF.

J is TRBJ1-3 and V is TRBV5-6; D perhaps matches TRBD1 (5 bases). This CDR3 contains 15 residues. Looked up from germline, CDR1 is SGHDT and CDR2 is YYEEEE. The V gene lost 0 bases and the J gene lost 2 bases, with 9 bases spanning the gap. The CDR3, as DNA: TGTGCCAGCAGCTTGGGGGGACTTGCTGGAAACACCATATATTTT. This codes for CASSLGGLAGNTIYF.

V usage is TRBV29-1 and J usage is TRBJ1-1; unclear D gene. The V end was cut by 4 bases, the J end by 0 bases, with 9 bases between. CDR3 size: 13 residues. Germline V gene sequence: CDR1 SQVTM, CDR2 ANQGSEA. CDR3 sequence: CSVGAGLNTEAFF. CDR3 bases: TGCAGCGTTGGTGCGGGATTGAACACTGAAGCTTTCTTT.

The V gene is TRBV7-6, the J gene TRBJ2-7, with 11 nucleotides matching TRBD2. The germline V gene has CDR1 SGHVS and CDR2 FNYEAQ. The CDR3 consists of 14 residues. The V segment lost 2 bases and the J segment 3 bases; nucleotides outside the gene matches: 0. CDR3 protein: CASSLTSGSYEQYF. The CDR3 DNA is TGTGCCAGCAGCTTAACTAGCGGGAGCTACGAGCAGTACTTC.

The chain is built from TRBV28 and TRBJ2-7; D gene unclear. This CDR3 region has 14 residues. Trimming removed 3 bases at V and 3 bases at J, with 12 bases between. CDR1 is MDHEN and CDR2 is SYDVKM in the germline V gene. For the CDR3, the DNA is TGTGCCAGCAGTTTTGTTGAGGCGTTCTACGAGCAGTACTTC. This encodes CASSFVEAFYEQYF.

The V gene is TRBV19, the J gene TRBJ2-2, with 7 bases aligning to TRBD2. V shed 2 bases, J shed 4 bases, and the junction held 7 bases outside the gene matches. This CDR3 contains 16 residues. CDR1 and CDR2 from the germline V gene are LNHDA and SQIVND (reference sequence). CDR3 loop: CASSILTGGGTGELFF. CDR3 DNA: TGTGCCAGTAGTATACTGACTGGGGGGGGCACCGGGGAGCTGTTTTTT.